This T cell receptor beta chain was recovered during a study of control samples from healthy donors and cancer patients. Here immunoSEQ multiplex PCR was the method, and the copy in TCRdb shows in-frame clones only, minus some. The data show tens of thousands of clones, with roughly 86% seen just once and less than 4% held by the top ten. CDR1 and CDR2 from the germline V gene are SGHRS and YFSETQ. J lost 7 bases, V lost 4 bases, and 5 bases had no gene match. The CDR3 sequence is 13 residues long. The sample holds a few counts of this clone. The rearrangement uses TRBV5-1 and TRBJ2-1, with 7 bases that match TRBD2. This sequence originates from a man aged 45 to 65 in good health. Material for sequencing was blood. The CDR3 loop reads CASSTTSRNEQFF. The CDR3 nucleotides read TGCGCCAGCAGCACGACTAGCAGAAATGAGCAGTTCTTC.